The rows below give T cell receptor beta chains drawn from one sample of a study of radiation and T cells in renal cell carcinoma. The table came from immunoSEQ multiplex PCR; TCRdb's copy has only in-frame clones and leaves some out. This sample has 10,000 to 15,000 clones, with 30% to 40% found just once. Source: tumor tissue, taken from a patient whose treatment included radiotherapy and nephrectomy. The source of these receptors is a man aged 60 to 75 with renal cell carcinoma. The CDR3 runs from the conserved cysteine through the conserved F or W. Fields, in order: V gene, J gene, clone size, D gene, CDR3 DNA, CDR3 protein. D genes are given only for firm matches. Clone size is shown for a subset of rows, as once, few, many or a class of expanded clone.

v_gene: TRBV6-5
j_gene: TRBJ1-2
abundance: .
d_gene: TRBD1
CDR3nt: TGTGCCAGCAGTGGGACAGCTAACTATGGCTACACCTTC
CDR3aa: CASSGTANYGYTF

v_gene: TRBV30
j_gene: TRBJ1-6
abundance: .
d_gene: .
CDR3nt: TGTGCCTGGACTAGGACGGGGGGAGTTTATAATTCACCCCTCCACTTT
CDR3aa: CAWTRTGGVYNSPLHF

v_gene: TRBV27
j_gene: TRBJ2-1
abundance: .
d_gene: .
CDR3nt: TGTGCCAGCAGTTTGATAGGGAATGAGCAGTTCTTC
CDR3aa: CASSLIGNEQFF

v_gene: TRBV10-3
j_gene: TRBJ1-1
abundance: .
d_gene: TRBD1
CDR3nt: TGTGCCATCAGTGAGTCGGTGGGACAGTGGGGAACTGAAGCTTTCTTT
CDR3aa: CAISESVGQWGTEAFF

v_gene: TRBV5-6
j_gene: TRBJ1-1
abundance: .
d_gene: .
CDR3nt: TGTGCCAGCAGCGCCCGAGGTACGGGGGTTATCGACACTGAAGCTTTCTTT
CDR3aa: CASSARGTGVIDTEAFF

v_gene: TRBV9
j_gene: TRBJ2-1
abundance: few
d_gene: TRBD2
CDR3nt: TGTGCCAGCAGCGGAGTCTCGACTAGCGGGGTAATAAATGAGCAGTTCTTC
CDR3aa: CASSGVSTSGVINEQFF

v_gene: TRBV5-4
j_gene: TRBJ2-5
abundance: .
d_gene: .
CDR3nt: TGTGCCAGCAGCCCCGGGACAGCGGGGGTGAGGGAGACCCAGTACTTC
CDR3aa: CASSPGTAGVRETQYF

v_gene: TRBV9
j_gene: TRBJ1-2
abundance: .
d_gene: .
CDR3nt: TGTGCCAGCAGCGTTACCGGGATTGGGCAGTATGGCTACACCTTC
CDR3aa: CASSVTGIGQYGYTF

v_gene: TRBV5-4
j_gene: TRBJ2-1
abundance: once
d_gene: .
CDR3nt: TGTGCCAGCAGCTTGGGGGCAGGGATAGGCAATGAGCAGTTCTTC
CDR3aa: CASSLGAGIGNEQFF

v_gene: TRBV4-1
j_gene: TRBJ1-5
abundance: .
d_gene: .
CDR3nt: TGCGCCAGCAGCCAAGGGGGGTCCGAGGGCAATCAGCCCCAGCATTTT
CDR3aa: CASSQGGSEGNQPQHF

v_gene: TRBV11-2
j_gene: TRBJ1-1
abundance: many
d_gene: .
CDR3nt: TGTGCCAGCAGCCCCACACAGGGGAACACTGAAGCTTTCTTT
CDR3aa: CASSPTQGNTEAFF

v_gene: TRBV4-1
j_gene: TRBJ2-5
abundance: few
d_gene: .
CDR3nt: TGCGCCAGCAGCCTTACGGGGGGCAGGGAGACCCAGTACTTC
CDR3aa: CASSLTGGRETQYF

v_gene: TRBV5-4
j_gene: TRBJ1-1
abundance: .
d_gene: TRBD1
CDR3nt: TGTGCCAGCAGCTTTTTTACCGGGACAGGGAACACTGAAGCTTTCTTT
CDR3aa: CASSFFTGTGNTEAFF

v_gene: TRBV5-6
j_gene: TRBJ1-4
abundance: .
d_gene: .
CDR3nt: TGTGCCAGCAGCTTGGGTTACGGGACTGATGAAAAACTGTTTTTT
CDR3aa: CASSLGYGTDEKLFF

v_gene: TRBV5-6
j_gene: TRBJ1-1
abundance: few
d_gene: .
CDR3nt: TGTGCCAGCTACAGGGATCGGATGAACACTGAAGCTTTCTTT
CDR3aa: CASYRDRMNTEAFF

v_gene: TRBV30
j_gene: TRBJ1-2
abundance: .
d_gene: .
CDR3nt: TGTACCTGGGGGGTCTATGGCTACACCTTC
CDR3aa: CTWGVYGYTF

v_gene: TRBV4-1
j_gene: TRBJ2-2
abundance: few
d_gene: TRBD1
CDR3nt: TGCGCCAGCAGTCGTCTCGACAGGGAACGGACCGGGGAGCTGTTTTTT
CDR3aa: CASSRLDRERTGELFF

v_gene: TRBV14
j_gene: TRBJ2-3
abundance: few
d_gene: .
CDR3nt: TGTGCCAGCAGCTCCGGGGCTCTCGGGGATACGCAGTATTTT
CDR3aa: CASSSGALGDTQYF

v_gene: TRBV18
j_gene: TRBJ1-5
abundance: .
d_gene: .
CDR3nt: TGTGCCAGCTCCCAAGAGGGGTGGAATCAGCCCCAGCATTTT
CDR3aa: CASSQEGWNQPQHF

v_gene: TRBV18
j_gene: TRBJ1-2
abundance: few
d_gene: TRBD1
CDR3nt: TGTGCCAGCTCACCCACGGACAGGGGGTTCTATGGCTACACCTTC
CDR3aa: CASSPTDRGFYGYTF

v_gene: TRBV30
j_gene: TRBJ1-4
abundance: .
d_gene: .
CDR3nt: TGTGCCTGGAGTGGTACGGGCTTTAATGAAAAACTGTTTTTT
CDR3aa: CAWSGTGFNEKLFF

v_gene: TRBV4-1
j_gene: TRBJ2-1
abundance: medium-sized
d_gene: .
CDR3nt: TGCGCCAGCAGCCAAGGCGGTTATGAGCAGTTCTTC
CDR3aa: CASSQGGYEQFF

v_gene: TRBV4-2
j_gene: TRBJ2-3
abundance: .
d_gene: TRBD2
CDR3nt: TGTGCCAGCAGCCAAGATTTAGGTAGCGGGAGCCTCACAGATACGCAGTATTTT
CDR3aa: CASSQDLGSGSLTDTQYF

v_gene: TRBV10-1
j_gene: TRBJ1-1
abundance: few
d_gene: .
CDR3nt: TGCGCCAGCAGCGATGGGACTGAAGCTTTCTTT
CDR3aa: CASSDGTEAFF

v_gene: TRBV9
j_gene: TRBJ2-2
abundance: .
d_gene: .
CDR3nt: TGTGCCAGCAGTACCGGCCATTTGGGCGACGGGGAGCTGTTTTTT
CDR3aa: CASSTGHLGDGELFF

v_gene: TRBV10-3
j_gene: TRBJ1-1
abundance: .
d_gene: TRBD1
CDR3nt: TGTGCCATCCGCCGCCCGGGACAGAAGGACACTGAAGCTTTCTTT
CDR3aa: CAIRRPGQKDTEAFF

v_gene: TRBV30
j_gene: TRBJ1-1
abundance: .
d_gene: TRBD1
CDR3nt: TGTGCCTGGGAACTTACAGGGGGCACTGAAGCTTTCTTT
CDR3aa: CAWELTGGTEAFF

v_gene: TRBV19
j_gene: TRBJ2-1
abundance: few
d_gene: TRBD2
CDR3nt: TGTGCCAGTAGTGGACTAGCGGGTTACAATGAGCAGTTCTTC
CDR3aa: CASSGLAGYNEQFF

v_gene: TRBV5-6
j_gene: TRBJ1-4
abundance: once
d_gene: TRBD1
CDR3nt: TGTGCCAGCAGTTCGAACAGGGGGCGGATTGAAAAACTGTTTTTT
CDR3aa: CASSSNRGRIEKLFF

v_gene: TRBV5-1
j_gene: TRBJ2-5
abundance: few
d_gene: .
CDR3nt: TGCGCCAGCAGCCCTCGGGGAGCGGTTCAAGAGACCCAGTACTTC
CDR3aa: CASSPRGAVQETQYF

v_gene: TRBV30
j_gene: TRBJ2-1
abundance: .
d_gene: .
CDR3nt: TGTGCCTGGAGTCGCAACAGGGAGGACGAGCAGTTCTTC
CDR3aa: CAWSRNREDEQFF

v_gene: TRBV25-1
j_gene: TRBJ2-3
abundance: .
d_gene: TRBD2
CDR3nt: TGTGCCAGCAGTGAATCCAGAGGACTAGCGGGTTTCACAGATACGCAGTATTTT
CDR3aa: CASSESRGLAGFTDTQYF

v_gene: TRBV27
j_gene: TRBJ2-1
abundance: .
d_gene: TRBD2
CDR3nt: TGTGCCAGCAGTCTTAGCGGGAGGTTGAACAATGAGCAGTTCTTC
CDR3aa: CASSLSGRLNNEQFF

v_gene: TRBV4-3
j_gene: TRBJ1-4
abundance: .
d_gene: .
CDR3nt: TGCGCCAGCAGCCAAGATCGGAGGTACTATAATGAAAAACTGTTTTTT
CDR3aa: CASSQDRRYYNEKLFF

v_gene: TRBV5-1
j_gene: TRBJ2-2
abundance: many
d_gene: .
CDR3nt: TGCGCCAGCCGCGCCGGGGCGGGGAACCCCCCCACCGGGGAGCTGTTTTTT
CDR3aa: CASRAGAGNPPTGELFF

v_gene: TRBV20-1
j_gene: TRBJ2-7
abundance: .
d_gene: .
CDR3nt: TGCAGTGCTAGATCCCCACAAGAGCAGTACTTC
CDR3aa: CSARSPQEQYF

v_gene: TRBV6-1
j_gene: TRBJ2-3
abundance: .
d_gene: .
CDR3nt: TGTGCCAGCAGTGAAAAGGGAGATACGCAGTATTTT
CDR3aa: CASSEKGDTQYF

v_gene: TRBV30
j_gene: TRBJ2-7
abundance: .
d_gene: .
CDR3nt: TGTGCCCTGGACGCAGGAGCCTACGAGCAGTACTTC
CDR3aa: CALDAGAYEQYF

v_gene: TRBV5-6
j_gene: TRBJ2-7
abundance: .
d_gene: .
CDR3nt: TGTGCCAGCAGCCCCCGACCTGACCTCGAGGCTTTCTCCTACGAGCAGTACTTC
CDR3aa: CASSPRPDLEAFSYEQYF

v_gene: TRBV6-5
j_gene: TRBJ1-2
abundance: .
d_gene: .
CDR3nt: TGTGCCAGCAGTTACTCCGGGTTAGCTAACTATGGCTACACCTTC
CDR3aa: CASSYSGLANYGYTF

v_gene: TRBV9
j_gene: TRBJ1-2
abundance: few
d_gene: TRBD1
CDR3nt: TGTGCCAGCAGCCCTGGACAGGTAGACTATGGCTACACCTTC
CDR3aa: CASSPGQVDYGYTF

v_gene: TRBV6-1
j_gene: TRBJ1-2
abundance: many
d_gene: TRBD1
CDR3nt: TGTGCCAGCGGGGACAGCTACTATGGCTACACCTTC
CDR3aa: CASGDSYYGYTF

v_gene: TRBV7-9
j_gene: TRBJ1-2
abundance: many
d_gene: .
CDR3nt: TGTGCCAGCAGCTTAGAGACCCGCGGCTACACCTTC
CDR3aa: CASSLETRGYTF

v_gene: TRBV28
j_gene: TRBJ2-1
abundance: .
d_gene: .
CDR3nt: TGTGCCAGCAGTTTAGCCTCCGGGCAGTTCTTC
CDR3aa: CASSLASGQFF

v_gene: TRBV25-1
j_gene: TRBJ2-3
abundance: .
d_gene: TRBD2
CDR3nt: TGTGCCAGCAGTGAGGGAGCGGGAGGGTTAGATACGCAGTATTTT
CDR3aa: CASSEGAGGLDTQYF

v_gene: TRBV5-1
j_gene: TRBJ1-1
abundance: once
d_gene: TRBD1
CDR3nt: TGCGCCAGCAGCTCCCGGGACAGCAACACTGAAGCTTTCTTT
CDR3aa: CASSSRDSNTEAFF

v_gene: TRBV7-8
j_gene: TRBJ1-4
abundance: .
d_gene: .
CDR3nt: TGTGCCACTTTGGGGCCTAATGAAAAACTGTTTTTT
CDR3aa: CATLGPNEKLFF

v_gene: TRBV7-2
j_gene: TRBJ1-6
abundance: .
d_gene: .
CDR3nt: TGTGCCAGCAGCTTAACCTATAATTCACCCCTCCACTTT
CDR3aa: CASSLTYNSPLHF

v_gene: TRBV19
j_gene: TRBJ1-5
abundance: few
d_gene: .
CDR3nt: TGTGCCAGTAGTATTGTGGGGGCTAGGAATCAGCCCCAGCATTTT
CDR3aa: CASSIVGARNQPQHF

v_gene: TRBV30
j_gene: TRBJ2-3
abundance: .
d_gene: .
CDR3nt: TGTGCCTGGAGTCCCCAGGCCGATACGCAGTATTTT
CDR3aa: CAWSPQADTQYF